A selection of T cell receptor beta chains follows, all from one sample in a study of vaccination and CD4 T cells after COVID-19. The antigens for these receptors are not known. TCRdb recomputed calls from the PCR reads with MiXCR, one row per CDR3 protein. This sample yields about 13,000 distinct CDR3 sequences, of which approximately 45% are seen a single time; 20% to 25% belongs to the top ten. The sequenced sample was CD4+ T cells from blood, cultured in vitro. The receptors come from a human donor who had recovered from COVID-19. Each CDR3 is given with its conserved first and last residue. The D gene is left open where the match is weak. Not every row has a clone size; where given, it reads once, few, many or a size class.

abundance | len | j_gene | v_gene | d_gene | CDR3aa | CDR3nt
. | 17 | TRBJ1-5 | TRBV11-2 | TRBD1 | CASSLGTGGRRNQPQHF | TGTGCCAGCAGCCTGGGGACAGGGGGTCGTCGCAATCAGCCCCAGCATTTT
few | 16 | TRBJ2-3 | TRBV10-3 | TRBD2 | CAIRDVGGGATDTQYF | TGTGCCATCAGGGACGTTGGCGGGGGGGCCACAGATACGCAGTATTTT
. | 12 | TRBJ2-7 | TRBV6-1 | . | CASSIVGYEQYF | TGTGCCAGCAGCATTGTGGGGTACGAGCAGTACTTC
few | 16 | TRBJ2-5 | TRBV7-2 | . | CASSSSMIGTKETQYF | TGTGCCAGCAGCTCGTCGATGATCGGGACAAAAGAGACCCAGTACTTC
. | 12 | TRBJ1-5 | TRBV6-1 | TRBD1 | CASSETGEAQHF | TGTGCCAGCAGCGAAACAGGGGAGGCCCAGCATTTT
. | 16 | TRBJ1-6 | TRBV20-1 | . | CSAGPGGNLGNSPLHF | TGCAGTGCCGGGCCGGGGGGTAATTTGGGGAATTCACCCCTCCACTTT
. | 13 | TRBJ1-2 | TRBV28 | . | CASSSPPTEGYTF | TGTGCCAGCAGTTCACCTCCGACAGAAGGCTACACCTTC
few | 14 | TRBJ1-6 | TRBV6-1 | . | CASQDRFDNSPLHF | TGTGCCAGCCAAGACAGGTTCGATAATTCACCCCTCCACTTT
few | 15 | TRBJ2-2 | TRBV2 | . | CASSPVNSGTGELFF | TGTGCCAGCAGTCCTGTGAATTCGGGGACCGGGGAGCTGTTTTTT
. | 16 | TRBJ2-5 | TRBV28 | TRBD2 | CASSRRLAGAFKTQYF | TGTGCCAGCAGCCGCCGACTAGCGGGAGCCTTCAAGACCCAGTACTTC
few | 18 | TRBJ2-5 | TRBV6-5 | . | CASSWGRPSGGLGETQYF | TGTGCCAGCAGTTGGGGAAGGCCGTCGGGGGGCCTGGGGGAGACCCAGTACTTC
. | 12 | TRBJ2-1 | TRBV7-9 | . | CASSKSGGEQFF | TGTGCCAGCAGTAAAAGTGGGGGTGAGCAGTTCTTC
. | 13 | TRBJ1-5 | TRBV20-1 | . | CSAPDVSGQPQHF | TGCAGTGCCCCCGACGTATCGGGTCAGCCCCAGCATTTT
. | 10 | TRBJ2-7 | TRBV20-1 | . | CSAHNYEQYF | TGCAGTGCTCATAACTACGAGCAGTACTTC
few | 12 | TRBJ2-7 | TRBV11-2 | . | CASSTGVYEQYF | TGTGCCAGCAGCACTGGGGTGTACGAGCAGTACTTC
. | 13 | TRBJ1-2 | TRBV6-1 | . | CASSPDAGYGYTF | TGTGCCAGCAGCCCAGACGCGGGCTATGGCTACACCTTC
. | 14 | TRBJ2-2 | TRBV5-4 | TRBD1 | CASSLKGAVGELFF | TGTGCCAGCAGCCTAAAGGGGGCCGTCGGGGAGCTGTTTTTT
. | 11 | TRBJ1-2 | TRBV2 | . | CASSESYGYTF | TGTGCCAGCAGTGAAAGCTATGGCTACACCTTC
. | 12 | TRBJ2-1 | TRBV6-1 | . | CATSSDTSQQFF | TGTGCCACCAGCTCGGATACTAGCCAGCAGTTCTTC
. | 15 | TRBJ1-5 | TRBV19 | . | CASSIRRARNQPQHF | TGTGCCAGTAGTATCCGCAGGGCTAGAAATCAGCCCCAGCATTTT
few | 15 | TRBJ2-7 | TRBV5-4 | . | CASTHGDAGSYEQYF | TGTGCCAGCACTCACGGGGATGCCGGCTCCTACGAGCAGTACTTC
. | 15 | TRBJ2-3 | TRBV5-3 | TRBD2 | CARSARGGGTDTQYF | TGTGCCAGAAGCGCGCGGGGGGGCGGGACAGATACGCAGTATTTT
few | 15 | TRBJ1-1 | TRBV27 | . | CASSPRQVVNTEAFF | TGTGCCAGCAGTCCACGACAGGTGGTGAACACTGAAGCTTTCTTT
. | 13 | TRBJ2-5 | TRBV19 | TRBD2 | CASRGLAEETQYF | TGTGCCAGTAGGGGACTAGCGGAAGAGACCCAGTACTTC
. | 15 | TRBJ2-2 | TRBV12-3/TRBV12-4 | TRBD1 | CASSFQGANTGELFF | TGTGCCAGCAGTTTTCAGGGGGCGAACACCGGGGAGCTGTTTTTT
. | 15 | TRBJ2-1 | TRBV4-3 | . | CASSQVTNSYNEQFF | TGCGCCAGCAGCCAAGTGACTAACTCCTACAATGAGCAGTTCTTC
few | 13 | TRBJ2-7 | TRBV11-2 | . | CASSLVLAGEQYF | TGTGCCAGCAGCTTAGTACTAGCAGGCGAGCAGTACTTC
few | 15 | TRBJ2-1 | TRBV2 | TRBD2 | CASSNQQAGAGEQFF | TGTGCCAGCAGTAACCAACAAGCGGGGGCTGGTGAGCAGTTCTTC
once | 15 | TRBJ2-7 | TRBV5-1 | TRBD2 | CASSTGLAGSYEQYF | TGCGCCAGCAGCACCGGACTAGCGGGGAGCTACGAGCAGTACTTC
few | 17 | TRBJ2-5 | TRBV7-6 | TRBD1 | CASSLTDRGEGQETQYF | TGTGCCAGCAGCTTAACGGACAGGGGAGAGGGCCAAGAGACCCAGTACTTC
hyperexpanded | 15 | TRBJ2-7 | TRBV12-3/TRBV12-4 | TRBD2 | CASSLGRGRSYEQYF | TGTGCCAGCAGTTTAGGGCGGGGGAGATCCTACGAGCAGTACTTC
. | 16 | TRBJ1-5 | TRBV12-3/TRBV12-4 | TRBD1 | CASSRTGSSRNQPQHF | TGTGCCAGCAGTAGGACAGGGAGTTCACGCAATCAGCCCCAGCATTTT
few | 14 | TRBJ1-1 | TRBV11-2 | . | CASSLAGTITEAFF | TGTGCCAGCAGCTTGGCCGGGACGATCACTGAAGCTTTCTTT
. | 12 | TRBJ2-3 | TRBV12-3/TRBV12-4 | . | CASSSLAVTQYF | TGTGCCAGCAGTTCTCTAGCAGTCACGCAGTATTTT
. | 16 | TRBJ2-5 | TRBV25-1 | TRBD2 | CASSDRGLETEETQYF | TGTGCCAGCAGTGATAGGGGACTAGAGACCGAAGAGACCCAGTACTTC
few | 14 | TRBJ2-7 | TRBV29-1 | TRBD1 | CSVIGTGSSYEQYF | TGCAGCGTTATCGGGACAGGGAGCTCCTACGAGCAGTACTTC
. | 16 | TRBJ2-4 | TRBV7-2 | TRBD2 | CASSGGEAEAKNIQYF | TGTGCCAGCAGCGGGGGGGAGGCGGAGGCCAAAAACATTCAGTACTTC
. | 13 | TRBJ1-3 | TRBV2 | . | CASQSNGGNTIYF | TGTGCCAGTCAGTCTAATGGGGGGAACACCATATATTTT
. | 13 | TRBJ1-2 | TRBV5-1 | . | CASRPRDNYGYTF | TGCGCCAGCAGACCGAGGGATAACTATGGCTACACCTTC
. | 22 | TRBJ2-6 | TRBV7-9 | TRBD1 | CASSLFRKGAGARNSGANVLTF | TGTGCCAGCAGCTTATTCCGCAAGGGGGCAGGGGCCAGGAACTCTGGGGCCAACGTCCTGACTTTC
. | 15 | TRBJ2-2 | TRBV2 | TRBD2 | CASSGNGGVAGELFF | TGTGCCAGCAGTGGGAACGGGGGGGTGGCCGGGGAGCTGTTTTTT
. | 15 | TRBJ2-5 | TRBV20-1 | . | CSARQGPLSGETQYF | TGCAGTGCTAGACAGGGGCCTCTCTCGGGGGAGACCCAGTACTTC